The entry below describes one T cell receptor beta chain. This entry belongs to a study of blood T cell repertoires in COVID-19. The J segment lost 4 bases and the V segment lost 0 bases, leaving 15 bases of the junction unmatched. CDR1 is WNHNN and CDR2 is SYGVQD in the germline V gene (reference sequence). This CDR3 is built from 19 residues. Here immunoSEQ multiplex PCR was the method, and the copy in TCRdb shows in-frame clones only, minus some. This table holds roughly 120,000 clones, approximately 78% found once. V usage is TRBV10-1 and J usage is TRBJ1-2; 9 bases map to TRBD1. Sequenced input: peripheral blood. The TCR was taken from a man between 70 and 80 years old with acute or convalescent COVID-19. CDR3 DNA: TGCGCCAGCAGTGAGTCGCGGACGATTGGGGACAGGGCATTCTATGGCTACACCTTC. As protein: CASSESRTIGDRAFYGYTF.